This TCR beta chain was found in a study of T cell responses to AZD1222 COVID-19 vaccine. Assay used: immunoSEQ multiplex PCR; TCRdb lists only in-frame clones, some missing. The data show about 86,000 clones, approximately 78% seen once. V was shortened by 4 bases and J by 9 bases, with 13 bases between the two germline ends. The germline gives CDR1 SNHLY, CDR2 FYNNEI. The CDR3 is 13 amino acids. On this clone: What it recognizes is unknown.

Study-level results: There were vaccine-associated CD4 TCRs across spike, dominant at 160-218 and 743-854. Spike-specific TCRs gained breadth and depth after people received two AZD1222 doses. Of spike-specific TCRs, nearly half reportedly target regions left unmutated in variants. Donors were mostly white British, more females; clonal diversity possibly underestimated.

The clonotype comes from an adult in good health. The chain carries TRBV2 and TRBJ1-5; D unclear. The source was peripheral blood, collected on day 0 of AZD1222 vaccination. The CDR3 reads CASSVDGEWPQHF. The CDR3 coding sequence is TGTGCCAGCAGTGTTGACGGTGAATGGCCCCAGCATTTT.